The 10 T cell receptor beta chains below come from one sample, sequenced in a study of shared T cell receptors in the human thymus. Here immunoSEQ multiplex PCR was the method, and the copy in TCRdb shows in-frame clones only, minus some. The top ten clones hold 0.008% to 0.011% of a sample with some 720,000 clones, 88% of them seen once. These records were also assigned to another study, of human thymus T cells.

Sequencing was carried out using thymocytes. The receptors were gathered from a boy younger than two with a congenital heart defect.

The rearrangement joins TRBV4-3 to TRBJ2-7; 9 bases are shared with TRBD2. The junction had 8 bases not matched to a gene; V was cut back by 6 bases and J by 2 bases. The CDR3 loop spans 15 amino acids. Per germline, CDR1 LGHNA and CDR2 YSLEER. The CDR3 loop reads CASRPRLAVTYEQYF. In nucleotides, the CDR3 is TGCGCCAGCAGGCCTCGACTAGCGGTAACCTACGAGCAGTACTTC.

This clone is a singleton in its sample. This chain links TRBV4-3 with TRBJ2-5; the match to TRBD2 covers 11 bases. This CDR3 has 16 amino acids. Germline CDR1 is LGHNA and CDR2 is YSLEER. Trimming cost V 4 bases and J 4 bases; bases outside gene matches: 8. CDR3 residues: CASSPGLAAFRETQYF. CDR3 bases: TGCGCCAGCAGCCCGGGACTAGCGGCGTTTCGAGAGACCCAGTACTTC.

With respect to this clone: Other nucleotide sequences from this sample produce the same CDR3. This sequence joins TRBV4-1 and TRBJ2-1, with TRBD2 as a possible D gene (5 bases). The CDR3 consists of 13 residues. Trimming cost V 1 base and J 6 bases, with 7 bases left between them. Germline lookup yields CDR1 MGHRA and CDR2 YSYEKL. The CDR3 protein is CASSQGTSNEQFF. The DNA for the CDR3 is TGCGCCAGCAGCCAAGGCACTAGCAATGAGCAGTTCTTC.

The chain has TRBV28 and TRBJ1-1; the D gene is possibly TRBD1 (6 bases). This CDR3 comprises 17 residues. Trimming took 6 bases from V and 0 from J, leaving 20 bases between them. Germline CDR1 MDHEN, CDR2 SYDVKM. The CDR3 protein is CASRQQGISPMNTEAFF. DNA for the CDR3: TGTGCCAGCAGGCAACAGGGCATCTCCCCAATGAACACTGAAGCTTTCTTT.

The chain joins TRBV6-4 to TRBJ2-1; 9 bases match TRBD2. With 6 bases clipped from V and 9 bases from J, the junction kept 9 bases outside the gene matches. This CDR3 contains 14 residues. Germline CDR1 MRHNA, CDR2 SNTAGT. This chain's CDR3 is CASRGAGGKGEQFF. The CDR3 DNA is TGTGCCAGCAGAGGAGCGGGAGGAAAGGGTGAGCAGTTCTTC.

V gene TRBV3-1 (or the pseudogene TRBV3-2) combines with J gene TRBJ1-1, with unresolved D. V dropped 7 bases and J dropped 11 bases, with 8 bases sitting between them. The CDR3 length is 9 residues. Germline CDR1 is LGHDT and CDR2 is YNNKEL (reference sequence). The CDR3 DNA reads as TGTGCCAGCACCCATCCGGCTTTCTTT. It yields the protein CASTHPAFF.

As concerns this clone: Other DNA variants within this sample encode the same CDR3. V usage is TRBV9 and J usage is TRBJ2-3, with D uncertain. V lost 0 bases and J lost 0, with 11 bases in between. Germline CDR1 is SGDLS and CDR2 is YYNGEE. The CDR3 extends over 16 amino acids. CDR3 in DNA: TGTGCCAGCAGCGTAGACGGTCTACCGAGCACAGATACGCAGTATTTT. This codes for CASSVDGLPSTDTQYF.

This clone has more than one count but fewer than ten. The genes are TRBV18 and TRBJ2-2; a weak D match, TRBD2 (6 bases). The CDR3 extends over 16 amino acids. Germline V CDR1 and CDR2: KGHSH, LQKENI. Deletions cut 0 bases from V and 5 bases from J, with 13 bases between. The CDR3 DNA reads TGTGCCAGCTCACCACCAGGGCAGGAGGGGACCGGGGAGCTGTTTTTT. Translated: CASSPPGQEGTGELFF.

V gene TRBV12-2 combines with J gene TRBJ2-7; no check of the table's D call, TRBD2, against the DNA was made. TRBV12-2 is classified as a pseudogene. The CDR3 covers 14 residues. The CDR3 spells CASRPGRPRREQYF. Here the CDR3 DNA reads TGTGCAAGTCGTCCTGGGAGGCCACGCAGAGAGCAGTACTTC.

This clone was observed once. The genes are TRBV19 and TRBJ2-1; TRBD2 might be the D (7 bases). V dropped 4 bases and J dropped 12 bases, with 28 bases sitting between them. This CDR3 is 17 amino acids long. Germline CDR1 is LNHDA and CDR2 is SQIVND (reference sequence). The CDR3 DNA reads TGTGCCAGTAGTACCCTACCGGGGGGCATGGTCAGGAAAGGGCAGTTCTTC. It translates to CASSTLPGGMVRKGQFF.